This TCR beta chain was identified in a study of blood T cell repertoires in COVID-19. In the study overall: Nucleic acid was either cDNA or gDNA, and it came from T cells, B-cell-depleted T cells, or PBMCs.

CDR3 length: 14 amino acids. The V end was cut by 4 bases, the J end by 8 bases, with 15 bases between. From germline, CDR1 is MNHEY and CDR2 SMNVEV (reference sequence). In the source study's methods: Reference gene primer amplification gave nucleated cell count estimates. The method was immunoSEQ multiplex PCR; TCRdb's version includes in-frame clones alone and lacks a portion of them. The D gene and trimming were derived from the DNA, and the V and J assignments and clone size from that table. Altogether around 70,000 clones are present, 70% to 90% being singletons, with the ten largest covering more than 4.5%.

Specimen: peripheral blood. This chain uses TRBV27 with TRBJ2-1, with unresolved D. The source of this sequence is an elderly woman with active or convalescent COVID-19. CDR3 bases: TGTGCCAGCAGTTCAAGTGTTATGTCAGATGAGCAGTTCTTC. It specifies CASSSSVMSDEQFF.